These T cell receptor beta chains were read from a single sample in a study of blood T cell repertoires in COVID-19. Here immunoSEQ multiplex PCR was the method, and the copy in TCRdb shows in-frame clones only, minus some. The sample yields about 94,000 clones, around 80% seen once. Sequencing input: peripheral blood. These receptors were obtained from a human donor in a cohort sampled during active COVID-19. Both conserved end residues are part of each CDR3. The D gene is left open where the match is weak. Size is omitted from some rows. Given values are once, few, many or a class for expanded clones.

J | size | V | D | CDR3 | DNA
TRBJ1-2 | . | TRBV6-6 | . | CASSPDYGYTF | TGTGCCAGCAGTCCAGACTATGGCTACACCTTC
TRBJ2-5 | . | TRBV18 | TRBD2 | CASSLGLAETQYF | TGTGCCAGCTCACTTGGACTAGCGGAGACCCAGTACTTC
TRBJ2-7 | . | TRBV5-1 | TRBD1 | CASRGDRYEQYF | TGCGCCAGCAGAGGGGACAGATACGAGCAGTACTTC
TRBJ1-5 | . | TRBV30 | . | CAWSVQANQPQHF | TGTGCCTGGAGTGTACAGGCGAATCAGCCCCAGCATTTT
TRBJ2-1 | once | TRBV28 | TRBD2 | CASRPTSRYNEQFF | TGTGCCAGCAGACCGACTAGCCGGTACAATGAGCAGTTCTTC
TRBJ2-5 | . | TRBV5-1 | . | CASSRNLATQETQYF | TGCGCCAGCAGCCGAAACTTAGCGACCCAAGAGACCCAGTACTTC
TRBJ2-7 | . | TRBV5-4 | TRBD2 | CASSPTSGSIAYEQYF | TGTGCCAGCAGCCCGACTAGCGGGAGTATCGCCTACGAGCAGTACTTC
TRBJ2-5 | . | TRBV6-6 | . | CASSYSNREKYF | TGTGCCAGCAGTTACTCCAACAGGGAAAAGTACTTC
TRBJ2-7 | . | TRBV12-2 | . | CASRLAESGRASEQYF | TGTGCAAGTCGCTTAGCGGAGAGCGGGAGGGCCTCGGAGCAGTACTTC
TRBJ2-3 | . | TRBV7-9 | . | CASSGRGGRVTDTQYF | TGTGCCAGCAGCGGTCGAGGAGGCCGGGTCACAGATACGCAGTATTTT
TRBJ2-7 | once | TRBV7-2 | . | CASTFSRGYEQYF | TGTGCCAGCACCTTTAGTCGGGGCTACGAGCAGTACTTC
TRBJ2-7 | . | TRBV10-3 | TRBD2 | CAISEPTSGIPDEQYF | TGTGCCATCAGTGAGCCCACTAGCGGGATTCCTGACGAGCAGTACTTC
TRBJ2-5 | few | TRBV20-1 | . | CSASGQETQYF | TGCAGTGCTAGCGGGCAAGAGACCCAGTACTTC
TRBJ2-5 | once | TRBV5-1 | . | CASSLEGETQYF | TGCGCCAGCAGCTTGGAGGGGGAGACCCAGTACTTC
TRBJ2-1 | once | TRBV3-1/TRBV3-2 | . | CASSHREYNEQFF | TGTGCCAGCAGCCATCGAGAGTACAATGAGCAGTTCTTC
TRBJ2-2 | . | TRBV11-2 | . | CASRRTGRTGELFF | TGTGCCAGCAGGCGGACTGGCCGGACCGGGGAGCTGTTTTTT
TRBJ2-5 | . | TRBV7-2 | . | CASSAGRLETQYF | TGTGCCAGCAGCGCCGGGAGACTAGAGACCCAGTACTTC
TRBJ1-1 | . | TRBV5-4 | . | CASSPHVNTEAFF | TGTGCCAGCAGCCCCCATGTGAACACTGAAGCTTTCTTT
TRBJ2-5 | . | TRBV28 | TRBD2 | CASSPISGRGETQYF | TGTGCCAGCAGCCCGATCAGCGGGAGAGGAGAGACCCAGTACTTC
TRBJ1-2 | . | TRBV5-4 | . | CASTGLPNLNYGYTF | TGTGCCAGCACAGGGTTGCCCAACCTTAACTATGGCTACACCTTC
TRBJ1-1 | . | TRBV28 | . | CASRAGRLFTEAFF | TGTGCCAGCAGAGCGGGGCGCTTGTTTACTGAAGCTTTCTTT
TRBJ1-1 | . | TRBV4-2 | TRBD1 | CASSQEKGARTEAFF | TGTGCCAGCAGCCAAGAAAAGGGGGCCCGGACTGAAGCTTTCTTT
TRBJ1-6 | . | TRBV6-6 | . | CASYPGLLNSPLHF | TGTGCCAGCTACCCGGGACTGCTTAATTCACCCCTCCACTTT
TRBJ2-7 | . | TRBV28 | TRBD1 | CASSSQGTVTSYEQYF | TGTGCCAGCAGTTCCCAAGGGACAGTGACCTCCTACGAGCAGTACTTC
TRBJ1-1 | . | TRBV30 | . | CAWTRELNTEAFF | TGTGCCTGGACCCGGGAACTGAACACTGAAGCTTTCTTT
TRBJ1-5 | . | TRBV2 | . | CASNEGTRYQPQHF | TGTGCCAGCAACGAAGGGACTCGTTATCAGCCCCAGCATTTT
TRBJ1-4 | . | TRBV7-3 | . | CASSLTGTAAEKLFF | TGTGCCAGCAGCTTAACCGGCACAGCGGCCGAAAAACTGTTTTTT
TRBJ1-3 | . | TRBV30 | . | CAWGTQGNTIYF | TGTGCCTGGGGGACACAGGGAAACACCATATATTTT
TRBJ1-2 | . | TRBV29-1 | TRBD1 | CSVEQGAPDYGYTF | TGCAGCGTTGAACAGGGGGCCCCCGACTATGGCTACACCTTC
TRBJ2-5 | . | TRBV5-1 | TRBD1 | CASSKDRGSGETQYF | TGCGCCAGCAGCAAAGACAGGGGGTCCGGTGAGACCCAGTACTTC
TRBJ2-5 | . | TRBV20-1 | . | CSASTPRRDQETQYF | TGCAGTGCTAGTACTCCGCGGAGAGATCAAGAGACCCAGTACTTC
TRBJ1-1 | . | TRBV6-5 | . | CASSYGGAVQNTEAFF | TGTGCCAGCAGTTACGGTGGGGCTGTACAGAACACTGAAGCTTTCTTT
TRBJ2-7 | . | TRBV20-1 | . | CSARSNYEQYF | TGCAGTGCTAGGTCCAACTACGAGCAGTACTTC